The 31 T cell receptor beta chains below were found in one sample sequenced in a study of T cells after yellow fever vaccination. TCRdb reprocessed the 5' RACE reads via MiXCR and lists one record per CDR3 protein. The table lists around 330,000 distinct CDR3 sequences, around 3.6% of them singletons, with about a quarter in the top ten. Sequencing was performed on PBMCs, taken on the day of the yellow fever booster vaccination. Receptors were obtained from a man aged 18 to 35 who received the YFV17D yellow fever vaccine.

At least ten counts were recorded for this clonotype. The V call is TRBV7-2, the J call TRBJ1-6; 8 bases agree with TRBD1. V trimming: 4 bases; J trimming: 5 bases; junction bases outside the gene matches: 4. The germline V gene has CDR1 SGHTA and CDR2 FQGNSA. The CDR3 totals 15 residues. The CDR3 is CASSWGQADNSPLHF. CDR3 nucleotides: TGTGCCAGCAGCTGGGGACAGGCCGATAATTCACCCCTCCACTTT.

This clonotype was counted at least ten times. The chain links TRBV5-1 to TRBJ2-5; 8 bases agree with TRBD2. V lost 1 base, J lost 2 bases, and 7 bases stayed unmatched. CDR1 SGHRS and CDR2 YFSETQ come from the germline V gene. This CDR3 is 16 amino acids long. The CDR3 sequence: CASSLYSGGPQETQYF. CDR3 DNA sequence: TGCGCCAGCAGCTTGTACAGCGGGGGACCGCAAGAGACCCAGTACTTC.

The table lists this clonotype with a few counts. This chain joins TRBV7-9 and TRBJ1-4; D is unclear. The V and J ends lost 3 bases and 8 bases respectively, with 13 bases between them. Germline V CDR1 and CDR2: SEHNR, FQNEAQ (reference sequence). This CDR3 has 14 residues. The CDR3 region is CASSFMGSREKLFF. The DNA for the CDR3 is TGTGCCAGCAGCTTTATGGGAAGTCGAGAAAAACTGTTTTTT.

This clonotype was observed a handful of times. The DNA of the CDR3 is TGCAGTGCACATCCAGGGGCCAATCAGCCCCAGCATTTT. It specifies CSAHPGANQPQHF. The chain carries TRBV20-1 and TRBJ1-5, with D possibly being TRBD1 (6 bases). Germline loops: CDR1 DFQATT, CDR2 SNEGSKA (reference sequence). This CDR3 contains 13 residues. Trimming took 6 bases from V and 3 from J, leaving 12 bases between them.

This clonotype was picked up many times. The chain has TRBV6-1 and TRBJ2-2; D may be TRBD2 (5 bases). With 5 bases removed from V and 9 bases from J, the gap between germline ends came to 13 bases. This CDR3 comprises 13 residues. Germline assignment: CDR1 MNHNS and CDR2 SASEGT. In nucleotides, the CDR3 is TGTGCCAGCAGTCCCGGGGTAACGAGGGAGCTGTTTTTT. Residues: CASSPGVTRELFF.

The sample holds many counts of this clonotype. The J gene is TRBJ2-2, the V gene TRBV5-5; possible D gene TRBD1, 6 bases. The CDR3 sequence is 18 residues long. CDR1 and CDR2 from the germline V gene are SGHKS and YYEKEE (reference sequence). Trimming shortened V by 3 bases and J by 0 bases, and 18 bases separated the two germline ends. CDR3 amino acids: CASSSPSQGSTNTGELFF. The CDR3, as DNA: TGTGCCAGCAGCTCTCCTTCCCAGGGGTCTACGAACACCGGGGAGCTGTTTTTT.

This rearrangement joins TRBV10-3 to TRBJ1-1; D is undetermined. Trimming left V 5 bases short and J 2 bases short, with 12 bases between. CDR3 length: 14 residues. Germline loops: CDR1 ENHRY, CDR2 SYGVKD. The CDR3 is CAISNLINNTEAFF. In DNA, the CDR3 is TGTGCCATCAGTAATCTTATCAACAACACTGAAGCTTTCTTT.

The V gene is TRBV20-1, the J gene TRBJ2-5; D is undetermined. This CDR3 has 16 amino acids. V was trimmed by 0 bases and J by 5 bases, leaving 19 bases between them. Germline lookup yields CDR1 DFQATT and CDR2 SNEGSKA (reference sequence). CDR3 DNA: TGCAGTGCTAGAGAAGCTAGGCTCGGTTCCACTGAGACCCAGTACTTC. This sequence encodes CSAREARLGSTETQYF.

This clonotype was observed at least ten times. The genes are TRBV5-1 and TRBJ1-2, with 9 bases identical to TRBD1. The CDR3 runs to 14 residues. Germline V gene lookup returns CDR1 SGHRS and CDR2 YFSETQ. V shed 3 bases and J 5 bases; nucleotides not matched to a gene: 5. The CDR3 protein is CASSSRDREYGYTF. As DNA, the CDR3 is TGCGCCAGCAGCTCGAGGGACAGGGAGTATGGCTACACCTTC. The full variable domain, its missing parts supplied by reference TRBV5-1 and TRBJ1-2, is KAGVTQTPRYLIKTRGQQVTLSCSPISGHRSVSWYQQTPGQGLQFLFEYFSETQRNKGNFPGRFSGRQFSNSRSEMNVSTLELGDSALYLCASSSRDREYGYTFGSGTRLTVV.

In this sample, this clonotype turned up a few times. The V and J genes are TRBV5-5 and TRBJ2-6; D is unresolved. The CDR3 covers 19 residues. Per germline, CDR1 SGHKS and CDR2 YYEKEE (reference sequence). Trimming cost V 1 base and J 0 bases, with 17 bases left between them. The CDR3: CASSLFSPDYSSGANVLTF. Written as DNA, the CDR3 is TGTGCCAGCAGCTTGTTCTCGCCCGATTACAGCTCTGGGGCCAACGTCCTGACTTTC. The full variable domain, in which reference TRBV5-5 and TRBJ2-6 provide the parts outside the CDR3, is DAGVTQSPTHLIKTRGQQVTLRCSPISGHKSVSWYQQVLGQGPQFIFQYYEKEERGRGNFPDRFSARQFPNYSSELNVNALLLGDSALYLCASSLFSPDYSSGANVLTFGAGSRLTVL.

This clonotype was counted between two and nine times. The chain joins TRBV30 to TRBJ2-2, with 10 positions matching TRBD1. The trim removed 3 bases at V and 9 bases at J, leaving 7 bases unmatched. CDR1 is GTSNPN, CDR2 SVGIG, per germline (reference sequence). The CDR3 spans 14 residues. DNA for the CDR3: TGTGCCTGGAGGGCGGGACAGGGGCGCCGGGAGCTGTTTTTT. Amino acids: CAWRAGQGRRELFF.

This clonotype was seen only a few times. The CDR3 region has the DNA TGTGCCAGCAGTTTTAAGGGGTCGATTGGAAACACCATATATTTT. Its protein is CASSFKGSIGNTIYF. V usage is TRBV27 and J usage is TRBJ1-3, with D possibly TRBD1 on 5 matching bases. Germline V gene lookup returns CDR1 MNHEY and CDR2 SMNVEV (reference sequence). The CDR3 sequence is 15 residues long. Deletions cut 3 bases from V and 3 bases from J, with 12 bases between.

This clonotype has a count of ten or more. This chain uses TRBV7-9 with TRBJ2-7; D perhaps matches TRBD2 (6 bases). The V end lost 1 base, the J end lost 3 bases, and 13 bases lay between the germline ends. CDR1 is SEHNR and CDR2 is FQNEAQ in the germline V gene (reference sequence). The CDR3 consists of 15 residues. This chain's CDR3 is CASSLGGGLFYEQYF. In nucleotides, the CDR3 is TGTGCCAGCAGCTTAGGAGGAGGGCTCTTCTACGAGCAGTACTTC. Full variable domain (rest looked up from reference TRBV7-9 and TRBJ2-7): DTGVSQNPRHKITKRGQNVTFRCDPISEHNRLYWYRQTLGQGPEFLTYFQNEAQLEKSRLLSDRFSAERPKGSFSTLEIQRTEQGDSAMYLCASSLGGGLFYEQYFGPGTRLTVT.

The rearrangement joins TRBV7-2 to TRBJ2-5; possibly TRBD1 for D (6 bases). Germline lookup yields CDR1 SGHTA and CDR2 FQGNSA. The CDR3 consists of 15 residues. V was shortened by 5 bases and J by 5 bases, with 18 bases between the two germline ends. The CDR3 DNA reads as TGTGCCAGCAGCCAGTACAGGGTTCGGTCGGAGACCCAGTACTTC. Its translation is CASSQYRVRSETQYF.

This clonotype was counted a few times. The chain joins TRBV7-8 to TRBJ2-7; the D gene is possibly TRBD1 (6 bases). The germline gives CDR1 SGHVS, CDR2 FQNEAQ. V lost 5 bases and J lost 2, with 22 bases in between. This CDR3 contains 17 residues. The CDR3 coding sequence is TGTGCCAGCAGCACGGTAGCAACAGGGTTATCGACCTACGAGCAGTACTTC. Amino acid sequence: CASSTVATGLSTYEQYF.

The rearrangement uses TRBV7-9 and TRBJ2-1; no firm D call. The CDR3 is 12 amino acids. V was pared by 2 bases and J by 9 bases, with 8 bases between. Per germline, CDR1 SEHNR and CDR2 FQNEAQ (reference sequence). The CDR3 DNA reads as TGTGCCAGCAGCTTACAGCAGAGTGAGCAGTTCTTC. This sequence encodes CASSLQQSEQFF.

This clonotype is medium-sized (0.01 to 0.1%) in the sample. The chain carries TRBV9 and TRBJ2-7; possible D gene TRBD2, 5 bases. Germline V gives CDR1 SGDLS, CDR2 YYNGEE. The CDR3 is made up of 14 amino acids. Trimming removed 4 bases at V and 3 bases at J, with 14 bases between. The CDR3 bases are TGTGCCAGCAGCTTAGCCGGGGATGACTACGAGCAGTACTTC. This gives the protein CASSLAGDDYEQYF.

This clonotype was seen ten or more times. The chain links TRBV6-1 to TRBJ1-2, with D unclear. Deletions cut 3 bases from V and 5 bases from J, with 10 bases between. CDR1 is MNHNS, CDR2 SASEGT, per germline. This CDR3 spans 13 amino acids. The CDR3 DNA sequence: TGTGCCAGCAGTGACCCGGGAGTATATGGCTACACCTTC. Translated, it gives CASSDPGVYGYTF.

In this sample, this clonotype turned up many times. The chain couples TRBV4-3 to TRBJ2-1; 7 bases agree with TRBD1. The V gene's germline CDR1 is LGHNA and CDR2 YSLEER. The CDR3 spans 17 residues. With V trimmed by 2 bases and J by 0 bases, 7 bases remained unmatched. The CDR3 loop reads CASSQHGQESSYNEQFF. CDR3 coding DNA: TGCGCCAGCAGCCAACATGGACAGGAGAGCTCCTACAATGAGCAGTTCTTC.

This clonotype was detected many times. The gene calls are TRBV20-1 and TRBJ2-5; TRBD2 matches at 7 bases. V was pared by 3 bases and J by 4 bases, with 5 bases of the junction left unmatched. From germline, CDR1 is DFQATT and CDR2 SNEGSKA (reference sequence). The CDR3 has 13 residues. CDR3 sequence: CSARGSGVETQYF. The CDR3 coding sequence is TGCAGTGCTAGGGGGAGCGGGGTAGAGACCCAGTACTTC.

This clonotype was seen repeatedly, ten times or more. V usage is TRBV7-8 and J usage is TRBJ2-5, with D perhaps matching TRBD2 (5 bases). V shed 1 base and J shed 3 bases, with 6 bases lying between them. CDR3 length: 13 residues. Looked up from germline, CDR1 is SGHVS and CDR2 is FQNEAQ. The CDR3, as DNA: TGTGCCAGCAGCTTAGTGAGGGAAGAGACCCAGTACTTC. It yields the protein CASSLVREETQYF.

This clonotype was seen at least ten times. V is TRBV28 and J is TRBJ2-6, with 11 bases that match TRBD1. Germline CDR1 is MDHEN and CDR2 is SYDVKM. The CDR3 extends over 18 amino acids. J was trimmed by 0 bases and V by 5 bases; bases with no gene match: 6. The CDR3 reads CASSIRDRGGSGANVLTF. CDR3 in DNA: TGTGCCAGCAGTATCCGGGACAGGGGGGGCTCTGGGGCCAACGTCCTGACTTTC.

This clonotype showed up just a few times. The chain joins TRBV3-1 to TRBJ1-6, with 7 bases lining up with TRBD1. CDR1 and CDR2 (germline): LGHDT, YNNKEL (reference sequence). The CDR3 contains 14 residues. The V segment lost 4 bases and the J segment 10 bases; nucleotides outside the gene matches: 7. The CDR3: CASSPTGRASPLHF. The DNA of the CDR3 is TGTGCCAGCAGCCCGACAGGGCGAGCCTCACCCCTCCACTTT. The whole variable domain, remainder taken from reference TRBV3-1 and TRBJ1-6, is DTAVSQTPKYLVTQMGNDKSIKCEQNLGHDTMYWYKQDSKKFLKIMFSYNNKELIINETVPNRFSPKSPDKAHLNLHINSLELGDSAVYFCASSPTGRASPLHFGNGTRLTVT.

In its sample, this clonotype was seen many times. The CDR3 sequence: CASSLVIPSAGELFF. In DNA form, the CDR3 reads TGTGCCAGCAGCTTGGTTATACCCTCCGCCGGGGAGCTGTTTTTT. This chain uses TRBV7-9 with TRBJ2-2; no definite D call. V was clipped by 3 bases and J by 6 bases, with 14 bases between them. From germline, CDR1 is SEHNR and CDR2 FQNEAQ (reference sequence). This CDR3 spans 15 amino acids. The variable domain in full, completed from reference TRBV7-9 and TRBJ2-2, reads DTGVSQNPRHKITKRGQNVTFRCDPISEHNRLYWYRQTLGQGPEFLTYFQNEAQLEKSRLLSDRFSAERPKGSFSTLEIQRTEQGDSAMYLCASSLVIPSAGELFFGEGSRLTVL.

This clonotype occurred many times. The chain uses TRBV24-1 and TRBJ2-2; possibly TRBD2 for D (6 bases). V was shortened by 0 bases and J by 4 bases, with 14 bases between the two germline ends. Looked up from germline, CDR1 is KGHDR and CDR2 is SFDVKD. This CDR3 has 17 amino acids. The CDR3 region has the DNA TGTGCCACCAGTGATTTGGCGGGGCGTCGAGGCACCGGGGAGCTGTTTTTT. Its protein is CATSDLAGRRGTGELFF.

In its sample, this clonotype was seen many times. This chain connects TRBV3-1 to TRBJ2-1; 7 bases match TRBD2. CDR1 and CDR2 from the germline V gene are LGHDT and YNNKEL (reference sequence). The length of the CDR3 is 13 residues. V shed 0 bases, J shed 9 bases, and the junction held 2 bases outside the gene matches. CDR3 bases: TGTGCCAGCAGCCAAGACAGCGGGGCTGAGCAGTTCTTC. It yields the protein CASSQDSGAEQFF.

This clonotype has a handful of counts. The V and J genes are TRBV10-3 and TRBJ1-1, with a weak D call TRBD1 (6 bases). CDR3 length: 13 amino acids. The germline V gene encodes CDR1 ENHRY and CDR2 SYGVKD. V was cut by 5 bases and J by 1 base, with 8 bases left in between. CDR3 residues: CAISRTENTEAFF. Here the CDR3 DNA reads TGTGCCATCAGTAGGACAGAGAACACTGAAGCTTTCTTT.

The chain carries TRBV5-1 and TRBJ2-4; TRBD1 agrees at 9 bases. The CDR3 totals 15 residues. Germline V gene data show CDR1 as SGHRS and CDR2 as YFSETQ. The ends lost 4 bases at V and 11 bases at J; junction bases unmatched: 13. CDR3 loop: CASSPGDRERGFQYF. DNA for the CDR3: TGCGCCAGCAGCCCGGGGGACAGGGAAAGGGGATTTCAGTACTTC. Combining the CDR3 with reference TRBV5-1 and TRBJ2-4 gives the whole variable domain KAGVTQTPRYLIKTRGQQVTLSCSPISGHRSVSWYQQTPGQGLQFLFEYFSETQRNKGNFPGRFSGRQFSNSRSEMNVSTLELGDSALYLCASSPGDRERGFQYFGAGTRLSVL.

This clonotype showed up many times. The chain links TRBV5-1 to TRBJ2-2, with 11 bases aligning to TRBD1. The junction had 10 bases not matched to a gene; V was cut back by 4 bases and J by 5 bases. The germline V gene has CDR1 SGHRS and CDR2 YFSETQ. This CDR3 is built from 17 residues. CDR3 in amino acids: CASSRSGQGALTGELFF. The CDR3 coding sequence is TGCGCCAGCAGCCGATCCGGACAGGGGGCGCTGACCGGGGAGCTGTTTTTT.

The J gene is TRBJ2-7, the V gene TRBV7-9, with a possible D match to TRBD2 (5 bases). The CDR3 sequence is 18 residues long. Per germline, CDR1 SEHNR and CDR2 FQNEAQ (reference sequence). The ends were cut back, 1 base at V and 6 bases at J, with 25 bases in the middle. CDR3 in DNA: TGTGCCAGCAGCTTAGGAAGCGTGGCGGCGGGCCGGATCGGCGAGCAGTACTTC. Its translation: CASSLGSVAAGRIGEQYF.

In DNA form, the CDR3 reads TGTGCCAGCAGCTTATCTCTCCGCTACAATGAGCAGTTCTTC. Amino acids: CASSLSLRYNEQFF. This sequence joins TRBV7-3 and TRBJ2-1; D gene ambiguous. The V gene's germline CDR1 is SGHTA and CDR2 FQGTGA. This CDR3 contains 14 residues. The V gene lost 2 bases and the J gene lost 3 bases, with 8 bases spanning the gap.